The following is a T cell receptor (beta chain) sequence with its context. This entry belongs to a study of Ad26.COV2.S vaccination and SARS-CoV-2 variants. Treatment denoted: around 19 received Ad26.COV2.S at low or high dose, single or two shots; five or six received placebo; per-sample allocation not given. On day 63 after the first injection, vaccine and placebo recipients gave samples. The protocol was immunoSEQ multiplex PCR, while the TCRdb copy is restricted to in-frame clones and leaves out a portion. The sample records about 420,000 clones, 88% being singletons. Per the germline V gene, CDR1 is SNHLY and CDR2 is FYNNEI. With V trimmed by 6 bases and J by 4 bases, 3 bases remained unmatched. The CDR3 has 13 amino acids.

This TCR came from a person between 18 and 65 years old who received the Ad26.COV2.S COVID-19 vaccine or a placebo. The specimen comprised peripheral blood, sampled in a trial of Ad26.COV2.S vaccine versus placebo. V gene TRBV2 combines with J gene TRBJ1-2; 9 nucleotides align to TRBD1. Here the CDR3 DNA reads TGTGCCAGCAGCCGGACAGGGGTCTATGGCTACACCTTC. Residues: CASSRTGVYGYTF.